The T cell receptor beta chain under discussion was sequenced for a study of T cell responses to AZD1222 COVID-19 vaccine. General study results and limits: Compared with day 0, the breadth and depth of the Spike-specific TCR repertoire rose significantly after two doses of AZD1222. A reported finding is that nearly half of spike-specific TCRs target unmutated variant regions.

The protocol was immunoSEQ multiplex PCR, while the TCRdb copy is restricted to in-frame clones and leaves out a portion. The sample has some 110,000 clones, roughly 92% seen once. Per germline, CDR1 SGHTA and CDR2 FQGNSA. The V end lost 2 bases, the J end lost 1 base, and 5 bases lay between the germline ends. The CDR3 is 13 amino acids. This clone was counted once. What it binds is unknown. The chain carries TRBV7-2 and TRBJ1-2; D is uncertain. The sequences come from peripheral blood, collected on day 0 of AZD1222 vaccination. The sequence derives from an adult in good health. CDR3 protein: CASSLFLNYGYTF. The CDR3 region has the DNA TGTGCCAGCAGCTTATTCCTTAACTATGGCTACACCTTC.